The 29 T cell receptor beta chains below come from one sample, sequenced in a study of identifying expanded T cells in peripheral blood. Sequencing used immunoSEQ multiplex PCR; TCRdb keeps in-frame clones, though not all of them. The sample has around 82,000 clones, roughly 84% seen once. The sample taken for sequencing was blood. The receptors come from a person aged 18 to 75 in good health.

This rearrangement joins TRBV19 to TRBJ2-3; possibly TRBD2 for D (5 bases). CDR3 length equals 16 residues. Per germline, CDR1 LNHDA and CDR2 SQIVND (reference sequence). Deletions cut 7 bases from V and 1 base from J, with 18 bases between. The chain's CDR3 is CASTPNGLGRTDTQYF. CDR3 bases: TGTGCCAGTACCCCTAACGGACTTGGCCGCACAGATACGCAGTATTTT. Combining the CDR3 with reference TRBV19 and TRBJ2-3 gives the whole variable domain DGGITQSPKYLFRKEGQNVTLSCEQNLNHDAMYWYRQDPGQGLRLIYYSQIVNDFQKGDIAEGYSVSREKKESFPLTVTSAQKNPTAFYLCASTPNGLGRTDTQYFGPGTRLTVL.

The chain joins TRBV27 to TRBJ2-7; tentatively, D is TRBD2 (7 bases). V was trimmed by 4 bases and J by 2 bases, leaving 9 bases between them. CDR1 and CDR2 from the germline V gene are MNHEY and SMNVEV (reference sequence). This CDR3 comprises 13 residues. The CDR3 DNA follows: TGTGCCAGCAGTTCGGGGGGCCCCTACGAGCAGTACTTC. This codes for CASSSGGPYEQYF.

This clone was counted a single time. The chain is built from TRBV7-2 and TRBJ1-3, with unresolved D. V was trimmed by 1 base and J by 4 bases, leaving 11 bases between them. This CDR3 region has 15 residues. Germline values: CDR1 SGHTA, CDR2 FQGNSA. CDR3 in amino acids: CASSLGPVLGNTIYF. The CDR3, as DNA: TGTGCCAGCAGCTTAGGCCCCGTGCTAGGAAACACCATATATTTT.

The J gene is TRBJ2-1, the V gene TRBV6-4, with TRBD2 as a possible D gene (6 bases). Germline V gene sequence: CDR1 MRHNA, CDR2 SNTAGT. The CDR3 extends over 15 amino acids. Trimming removed 4 bases from V and 5 bases from J, with 15 bases in between. CDR3 loop: CASSGLGTANNEQFF. CDR3 nucleotides: TGTGCCAGCAGTGGCCTCGGGACTGCCAACAATGAGCAGTTCTTC.

The genes are TRBV6-6 and TRBJ2-5; D is possibly TRBD2 (5 bases). Germline V gene lookup returns CDR1 MNHNY and CDR2 SVGAGI (reference sequence). The length of the CDR3 is 14 residues. Trimming removed 4 bases at V and 12 bases at J, with 21 bases between. Written as DNA, the CDR3 is TGTGCCAGCAGTTCCCTCAGCGTCCAAGAGAGGGAGTACTTC. Translating gives CASSSLSVQEREYF.

The V call is TRBV28, the J call TRBJ2-1; 8 bases align to TRBD2. Germline trimming cut 8 bases from V and 3 bases from J; bases unmatched to any gene: 9. This CDR3 is 15 amino acids long. Germline V lookup: CDR1 MDHEN, CDR2 SYDVKM. The CDR3 sequence is CASLLAGRVYNEQFF. CDR3 DNA: TGTGCCAGCCTTTTAGCGGGAAGGGTCTACAATGAGCAGTTCTTC.

The chain combines TRBV7-2 with TRBJ2-7; D might be TRBD2 (6 bases). The CDR3 spans 15 residues. Germline values: CDR1 SGHTA, CDR2 FQGNSA. V shed 1 base and J shed 1 base, with 11 bases lying between them. In DNA form, the CDR3 reads TGTGCCAGCAGCTTAGAACTGGGACTGTCCTACGAGCAGTACTTC. Its translation is CASSLELGLSYEQYF.

A single count supports this clone. The rearrangement links TRBV18 to TRBJ2-7; no definite D call. The germline V gene encodes CDR1 KGHSH and CDR2 LQKENI. V lost 6 bases to trimming and J lost 4 bases, with 10 bases between them. The CDR3 has 12 amino acids. The CDR3 reads CASSPDLYEQYF. The CDR3, as DNA: TGTGCCAGCTCCCCCGATCTGTACGAGCAGTACTTC.

V and J are TRBV9 and TRBJ2-3; D is possibly TRBD2 (5 bases). The CDR3 covers 17 residues. The V and J ends lost 0 bases and 5 bases respectively, with 19 bases between them. In germline, CDR1 is SGDLS, CDR2 YYNGEE. As DNA, the CDR3 is TGTGCCAGCAGCGTAGGGTCAGTAGGCGGAGCGGTAGATACGCAGTATTTT. The encoded protein is CASSVGSVGGAVDTQYF. Drawing the rest from reference TRBV9 and TRBJ2-3, the complete variable domain is DSGVTQTPKHLITATGQRVTLRCSPRSGDLSVYWYQQSLDQGLQFLIQYYNGEERAKGNILERFSAQQFPDLHSELNLSSLELGDSALYFCASSVGSVGGAVDTQYFGPGTRLTVL.

V and J are TRBV5-1 and TRBJ2-3; D gene ambiguous. CDR1 is SGHRS, CDR2 YFSETQ, per germline. The CDR3 is 14 amino acids. Trimming shortened V by 0 bases and J by 4 bases, and 9 bases separated the two germline ends. The CDR3 here is CASSLVTGADTQYF. CDR3 nucleotide sequence: TGCGCCAGCAGCTTGGTGACTGGAGCAGATACGCAGTATTTT.

The genes are TRBV11-3 and TRBJ2-7; D ambiguous. Trimming took 3 bases from V and 3 from J, leaving 6 bases between them. The germline V gene encodes CDR1 SGHNT and CDR2 YENEEA. The CDR3 consists of 12 residues. The CDR3 DNA sequence: TGTGCCAGCAGCTTTTCGAGCTACGAGCAGTACTTC. Its translation is CASSFSSYEQYF.

The rearrangement uses TRBV5-4 and TRBJ2-1; 13 bases align to TRBD2. The CDR3 length is 16 residues. Germline lookup yields CDR1 SGHNT and CDR2 YYREEE (reference sequence). With V trimmed by 3 bases and J by 6 bases, 6 bases remained unmatched. DNA of the CDR3: TGTGCCAGCAGCTCTTCACTAGCGGGAGGGGTCAATGAGCAGTTCTTC. Encoded protein: CASSSSLAGGVNEQFF.

In nucleotides, the CDR3 is TGTGCCACTATTTCAGGGTCCGTCGGGGAGCTGTTTTTT. This translates into CATISGSVGELFF. V usage is TRBV28 and J usage is TRBJ2-2, with a weak D call TRBD1 (5 bases). CDR1 is MDHEN, CDR2 SYDVKM, per germline. The CDR3 runs to 13 residues. Trimming shortened V by 10 bases and J by 7 bases, and 16 bases separated the two germline ends.

This sequence joins TRBV18 and TRBJ1-3; 7 nucleotides align to TRBD1. CDR3 size: 14 residues. V trimming: 6 bases; J trimming: 2 bases; junction bases outside the gene matches: 4. Germline CDR1 reads KGHSH; CDR2 reads LQKENI. The CDR3 spells CASSQDRAGNTIYF. CDR3 DNA: TGTGCCAGCTCCCAAGACAGGGCTGGAAACACCATATATTTT. The full variable domain, with the rest looked up from reference TRBV18 and TRBJ1-3, is NAGVMQNPRHLVRRRGQEARLRCSPMKGHSHVYWYRQLPEEGLKFMVYLQKENIIDESGMPKERFSAEFPKEGPSILRIQQVVRGDSAAYFCASSQDRAGNTIYFGEGSWLTVV.

This chain links TRBV11-3 with TRBJ2-1, with D uncertain. CDR3 length: 12 amino acids. The V end lost 1 base, the J end lost 8 bases, and 6 bases lay between the germline ends. Germline V gives CDR1 SGHNT, CDR2 YENEEA. CDR3 sequence (DNA): TGTGCCAGCAGCTTAGTTGAGGATGAGCAGTTCTTC. Its translation: CASSLVEDEQFF.

This clone was picked up a small number of times. The gene calls are TRBV11-2 and TRBJ1-2; D remains ambiguous. The ends were cut back, 4 bases at V and 2 bases at J, with 8 bases in the middle. In germline, CDR1 is SGHAT, CDR2 FQNNGV. This CDR3 is built from 13 residues. The CDR3 sequence: CASSSTVNYGYTF. The CDR3 nucleotides are TGTGCCAGCAGCTCCACAGTGAACTATGGCTACACCTTC.

The rearrangement joins TRBV19 to TRBJ2-3; 9 nucleotides line up with TRBD1. The CDR3 sequence is 19 residues long. V was clipped by 3 bases and J by 2 bases; unmatched bases: 15. In germline, CDR1 is LNHDA, CDR2 SQIVND (reference sequence). DNA for the CDR3: TGTGCCAGTAGTATGAGGACAGGGGCCTCAGCGGGCATCACAGATACGCAGTATTTT. It is translated as CASSMRTGASAGITDTQYF. The full variable domain, in which reference TRBV19 and TRBJ2-3 provide the parts outside the CDR3, is DGGITQSPKYLFRKEGQNVTLSCEQNLNHDAMYWYRQDPGQGLRLIYYSQIVNDFQKGDIAEGYSVSREKKESFPLTVTSAQKNPTAFYLCASSMRTGASAGITDTQYFGPGTRLTVL.

This rearrangement joins TRBV12-5 to TRBJ2-1; 16 positions match TRBD2. Per the germline V gene, CDR1 is LGHNT and CDR2 is FRNRAP. V dropped 0 bases and J dropped 4; count of bases not matched to a gene: 9. The CDR3 spans 20 residues. The CDR3, as DNA: TGTGCTAGTGGTTTGGTACTGGGGACTAGCGGGAGGGGCTTTTACAATGAGCAGTTCTTC. Its translation: CASGLVLGTSGRGFYNEQFF.

V and J are TRBV27 and TRBJ1-2; D is uncertain. Trimming removed 2 bases at V and 1 base at J, with 8 bases between. The germline V gene has CDR1 MNHEY and CDR2 SMNVEV (reference sequence). CDR3 length: 14 amino acids. CDR3 residues: CASSLKHINYGYTF. CDR3 coding DNA: TGTGCCAGCAGTTTAAAGCACATTAACTATGGCTACACCTTC.

This sequence joins TRBV6-5 and TRBJ2-7, with D possibly TRBD2 on 6 matching bases. The CDR3 is 15 residues long. From germline, CDR1 is MNHEY and CDR2 SVGAGI. V lost 4 bases to trimming and J lost 3 bases, with 16 bases between them. The CDR3 region has the DNA TGTGCCAGCAGTTCAGGAGGGGCAGTAGGCTACGAGCAGTACTTC. It encodes CASSSGGAVGYEQYF.

This sequence joins TRBV19 and TRBJ1-2, with D uncertain. The CDR3 is made up of 15 amino acids. CDR1 is LNHDA and CDR2 is SQIVND in the germline V gene (reference sequence). The V end was cut by 1 base, the J end by 2 bases, with 11 bases between. The CDR3 DNA reads TGTGCCAGTAGTATAGCCGGCAGCCAGAACTATGGCTACACCTTC. Its protein product is CASSIAGSQNYGYTF.

The rearrangement joins TRBV30 to TRBJ2-3; TRBD1 or TRBD2 may be the D gene (5 bases each). Germline V gene lookup returns CDR1 GTSNPN and CDR2 SVGIG (reference sequence). The CDR3 is 15 amino acids. The ends were cut back, 1 base at V and 3 bases at J, with 14 bases in the middle. The CDR3 reads CAWSGQGRATDTQYF. The CDR3 DNA reads as TGTGCCTGGAGTGGTCAGGGACGCGCTACAGATACGCAGTATTTT.

This chain links TRBV28 with TRBJ1-2, with a tentative D call TRBD1 (6 bases). Trimming cost V 6 bases and J 8 bases, with 19 bases left between them. Germline V gene lookup returns CDR1 MDHEN and CDR2 SYDVKM. The CDR3 is 14 residues long. The DNA for the CDR3 is TGTGCCAGCAGCACAGACCACAGGGTGGGGGGCTACACCTTC. Protein: CASSTDHRVGGYTF.

The chain recombines TRBV11-3 with TRBJ2-2, with TRBD2 as a possible D gene (6 bases). The CDR3 has 13 amino acids. CDR1 and CDR2 from the germline V gene are SGHNT and YENEEA. The V end was cut by 4 bases, the J end by 6 bases, with 9 bases between. CDR3 region: CASSSDYSGELFF. As DNA, the CDR3 is TGTGCCAGCAGCTCGGACTACTCCGGGGAGCTGTTTTTT.

The chain is built from TRBV6-1 and TRBJ2-5, with 11 bases fitting TRBD1. The germline gives CDR1 MNHNS, CDR2 SASEGT. CDR3 length: 16 residues. Germline trimming cut 1 base from V and 5 bases from J; bases unmatched to any gene: 6. Here the CDR3 DNA reads TGTGCCAGCAGTGAAGTTTGGGACAGGGGGAGCGAGACCCAGTACTTC. Translated, it gives CASSEVWDRGSETQYF.

This chain uses TRBV7-9 with TRBJ1-5, with 7 bases fitting TRBD1. The length of the CDR3 is 16 residues. The V gene end was trimmed by 0 bases and the J gene end by 4 bases; junction bases not matched to a gene: 6. Per germline, CDR1 SEHNR and CDR2 FQNEAQ (reference sequence). DNA for the CDR3: TGTGCCAGCAGCTTAGCGGGGACAGATTTAAATCAGCCCCAGCATTTT. Protein sequence: CASSLAGTDLNQPQHF. The variable domain in full, completed from reference TRBV7-9 and TRBJ1-5, reads DTGVSQNPRHKITKRGQNVTFRCDPISEHNRLYWYRQTLGQGPEFLTYFQNEAQLEKSRLLSDRFSAERPKGSFSTLEIQRTEQGDSAMYLCASSLAGTDLNQPQHFGDGTRLSIL.

The rearrangement joins TRBV7-9 to TRBJ2-6; 7 bases map to TRBD1. This CDR3 contains 16 residues. Germline CDR1 is SEHNR and CDR2 is FQNEAQ (reference sequence). The junction had 2 bases not matched to a gene; V was cut back by 3 bases and J by 0 bases. The CDR3 nucleotides are TGTGCCAGCAGCTTTACAGGGGCCTCTGGGGCCAACGTCCTGACTTTC. This sequence encodes CASSFTGASGANVLTF.

This chain links TRBV18 with TRBJ1-1; tentatively, D is TRBD1 (5 bases). The germline V gene has CDR1 KGHSH and CDR2 LQKENI. V shed 3 bases and J shed 4 bases, with 12 bases lying between them. The CDR3 has 14 residues. CDR3 sequence reads: CASSPMGRGTEAFF. CDR3 in DNA: TGTGCCAGCTCACCGATGGGGCGAGGCACTGAAGCTTTCTTT.

The chain has TRBV7-2 and TRBJ2-7; 12 bases map to TRBD1. CDR1 SGHTA and CDR2 FQGNSA come from the germline V gene. The junction had 3 bases not matched to a gene; V was cut back by 3 bases and J by 3 bases. The CDR3 totals 15 residues. CDR3 region: CASSLGQGAIYEQYF. The CDR3 DNA follows: TGTGCCAGCAGCTTGGGACAGGGGGCGATCTACGAGCAGTACTTC.